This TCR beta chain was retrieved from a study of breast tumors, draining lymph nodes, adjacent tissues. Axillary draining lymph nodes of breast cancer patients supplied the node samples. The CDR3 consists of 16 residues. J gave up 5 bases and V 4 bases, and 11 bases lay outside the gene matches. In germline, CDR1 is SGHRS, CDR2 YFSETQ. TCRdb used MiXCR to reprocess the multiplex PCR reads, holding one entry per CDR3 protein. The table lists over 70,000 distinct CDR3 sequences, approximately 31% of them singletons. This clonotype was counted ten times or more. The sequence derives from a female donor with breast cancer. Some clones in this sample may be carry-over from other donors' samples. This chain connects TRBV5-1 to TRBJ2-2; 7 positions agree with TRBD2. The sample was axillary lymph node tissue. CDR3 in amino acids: CASSVYRPGGTGELFF. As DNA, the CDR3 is TGCGCCAGCAGCGTTTATCGACCCGGGGGGACCGGGGAGCTGTTTTTT.